This TCR beta chain derives from a study of T cell responses to AZD1222 COVID-19 vaccine. At the level of the study: Combined were second doses at about 4 or about 12 weeks.

Assay: immunoSEQ multiplex PCR; the TCRdb copy retains only in-frame clones and omits some. The sample lists 170,000 or so clones, about 85% occurring once. CDR1 is SGHTA and CDR2 is FQGNSA in the germline V gene. The CDR3 extends over 15 amino acids. Trimming took off 0 bases at V and 7 bases at J, with 13 bases between the two ends. Overall study findings and caveats: Among the donors, most were white British and more were female, and clonal diversity was possibly underestimated. Spike-specific TCR breadth and depth both grew after two AZD1222 doses. CD4 TCRs linked to vaccination spanned spike, dominating at 160-218 and 743-854.

Regarding this clone: Antigen specificity is unknown.

The chain is built from TRBV7-2 and TRBJ2-1; weak D call: TRBD2 (6 bases). The sample was peripheral blood, taken on day 0 of AZD1222 vaccination. The source of this sequence is an adult in good health. CDR3 in DNA: TGTGCCAGCAGCTTAGCGGTAGCGGTGGGGAATGAGCAGTTCTTC. It yields the protein CASSLAVAVGNEQFF.